This T cell receptor beta chain is drawn from a study of identical twins. Regarding the study as a whole: For monozygotic twins, models underestimated out-of-frame TCR alpha sharing. Analyses based on zero insertions could be partly confounded by invariant MAIT and iNKT cells. Shared out-of-frame alpha sequences (those common to twins) showed excess low generation probability.

This CDR3 contains 13 residues. Trimming stripped 4 bases from V and 5 bases from J, with 12 bases between. The germline CDR1 and CDR2 sequences are SGDLS and YYNGEE. Note on this clonotype: Its target is unknown.

Template switching introduced a universal primer site, and the cDNA bore unique molecular identifiers. From the 5' RACE reads, TCRdb called clonotypes with MiXCR, one entry per CDR3 protein. Here the sample spans under 900,000 distinct CDR3 sequences, about 12% being singletons. This sample also appeared in a second study, on yellow fever vaccine responses in identical twins.

The TCR originated in a woman in her late teens or twenties in good health. The sequencing input was PBMCs. The rearrangement links TRBV9 to TRBJ1-2; D gene uncertain. CDR3 sequence (DNA): TGTGCCAGCAGCCCCCGGACGGAATATGGCTACACCTTC. Amino acid sequence: CASSPRTEYGYTF. Filled out from reference TRBV9 and TRBJ1-2, the complete variable domain reads DSGVTQTPKHLITATGQRVTLRCSPRSGDLSVYWYQQSLDQGLQFLIQYYNGEERAKGNILERFSAQQFPDLHSELNLSSLELGDSALYFCASSPRTEYGYTFGSGTRLTVV.